Shown below are 27 T cell receptor beta chains from a single sample sequenced in a study of T cell responses to AZD1222 COVID-19 vaccine. Using immunoSEQ multiplex PCR, the repertoire was profiled, and TCRdb retains in-frame clones only, with some absent. The sample yields fewer than 150,000 clones, 85% to 90% seen once. This specimen was peripheral blood, taken 28 days after the second AZD1222 dose. The receptors originated from an adult who received the AZD1222 COVID-19 vaccine.

The V call is TRBV19, the J call TRBJ1-4; 9 nucleotides line up with TRBD1. The CDR3 has 15 amino acids. Germline CDR1 LNHDA, CDR2 SQIVND (reference sequence). Trimming at V came to 1 base and at J to 8 bases, leaving 5 bases not matched to a gene. The CDR3 reads CASSIAQGALEKLFF. The CDR3 DNA sequence: TGTGCCAGTAGTATAGCACAGGGGGCGTTGGAAAAACTGTTTTTT.

V and J are TRBV3-1 (or the pseudogene TRBV3-2) and TRBJ1-1; TRBD1 might be the D (5 bases). Germline V gene sequence: CDR1 LGHDT, CDR2 YNNKEL (reference sequence). The CDR3 loop spans 18 amino acids. The ends were cut back, 2 bases at V and 1 base at J, with 20 bases in the middle. CDR3 bases: TGTGCCAGCAGCCAAAAAGGGGCCTGGGGTGCGGAGAACACTGAAGCTTTCTTT. Amino acids: CASSQKGAWGAENTEAFF.

The chain has TRBV7-2 and TRBJ1-1; 8 nucleotides match TRBD1. After removal of 6 bases from V and 4 bases from J, the junction contained 7 bases not matched to a gene. CDR1 and CDR2 from the germline V gene are SGHTA and FQGNSA. The CDR3 sequence is 14 residues long. DNA of the CDR3: TGTGCCAGCAGGTTGGACAGGGTTTTCACTGAAGCTTTCTTT. Its translation is CASRLDRVFTEAFF.

V is TRBV18 and J is TRBJ1-1, with D hard to call. Trimming removed 4 bases from V and 3 bases from J, with 9 bases in between. The CDR3 is 13 amino acids. From germline, CDR1 is KGHSH and CDR2 LQKENI. The CDR3, as DNA: TGTGCCAGCTCACTAGTCGCGGACACTGAAGCTTTCTTT. Its translation: CASSLVADTEAFF.

Only a few counts were recorded for this clone. This chain uses TRBV6-1 with TRBJ1-5; D gene unclear. V lost 1 base and J 0 bases, leaving 7 bases between the germline ends. Germline V gene data show CDR1 as MNHNS and CDR2 as SASEGT. The CDR3 has 15 amino acids. The CDR3 DNA follows: TGTGCCAGCAGTGAAGGTTCAGCTAGCAATCAGCCCCAGCATTTT. Translation: CASSEGSASNQPQHF.

The CDR3 loop reads CASSVAHANTEAFF. Written as DNA, the CDR3 is TGTGCCAGCAGCGTAGCACACGCGAACACTGAAGCTTTCTTT. This rearrangement joins TRBV9 to TRBJ1-1; D is ambiguous. Trimming cost V 0 bases and J 1 base, with 7 bases left between them. Germline V gene sequence: CDR1 SGDLS, CDR2 YYNGEE. The CDR3 consists of 14 residues.

The chain has TRBV6-4 and TRBJ1-1; no reliable D call. V was shortened by 6 bases and J by 4 bases, with 12 bases between the two germline ends. The CDR3 sequence is 13 residues long. Germline loops: CDR1 MRHNA, CDR2 SNTAGT. CDR3 amino acids: CASSGALGTEAFF. As DNA, the CDR3 is TGTGCCAGCAGCGGAGCCTTGGGCACTGAAGCTTTCTTT.

The rearrangement links TRBV13 to TRBJ2-3, with D possibly called TRBD1 or TRBD2 (6 bases each). CDR1 is PRHDT and CDR2 is FYEKMQ in the germline V gene (reference sequence). This CDR3 is built from 15 residues. Trimming took 5 bases from V and 3 from J, leaving 15 bases between them. CDR3 amino acids: CASSKGGFRTDTQYF. Here the CDR3 DNA reads TGTGCCAGCAGCAAGGGGGGATTTCGGACAGATACGCAGTATTTT.

The chain recombines TRBV19 with TRBJ1-4; D not certain. The CDR3 contains 14 residues. Trimming removed 3 bases at V and 4 bases at J, with 9 bases between. CDR1 and CDR2 (germline): LNHDA, SQIVND (reference sequence). This CDR3 reads CASSMGRFNEKLFF. For the CDR3, the DNA is TGTGCCAGTAGTATGGGGAGGTTTAATGAAAAACTGTTTTTT.

The chain joins TRBV19 to TRBJ1-5; the D is unclear. The CDR3 covers 17 residues. Trimming removed 7 bases from V and 2 bases from J, with 21 bases in between. The germline CDR1 and CDR2 sequences are LNHDA and SQIVND (reference sequence). CDR3 amino acids: CASNDRLPMVGNQPQHF. The DNA for the CDR3 is TGTGCCAGTAACGACCGACTTCCCATGGTGGGCAATCAGCCCCAGCATTTT.

J is TRBJ2-2 and V is TRBV7-2, with TRBD2 matching over 11 bases. Trimming took 2 bases from V and 6 from J; bases not matched to a gene: 11. Germline CDR1 SGHTA, CDR2 FQGNSA. The CDR3 length is 18 residues. The DNA of the CDR3 is TGTGCCAGCAGCTTACCCTCTAGCGGGAGGTTGGTGGCCGGGGAGCTGTTTTTT. Its protein product is CASSLPSSGRLVAGELFF.

Here the CDR3 DNA reads TGTGCCATCAGTGGGGGGGACACCAATCAGCCCCAGCATTTT. This encodes CAISGGDTNQPQHF. The chain recombines TRBV10-3 with TRBJ1-5; D possibly corresponds to TRBD1 (6 bases). Trimming shortened V by 4 bases and J by 3 bases, and 10 bases separated the two germline ends. The CDR3 covers 14 residues. Germline lookup yields CDR1 ENHRY and CDR2 SYGVKD.

The genes are TRBV7-2 and TRBJ1-5; D possibly corresponds to TRBD1 (5 bases). V was clipped by 2 bases and J by 6 bases, with 11 bases between them. The germline gives CDR1 SGHTA, CDR2 FQGNSA. CDR3 length equals 14 residues. The CDR3 nucleotides are TGTGCCAGCAGCTTAAAGATCACAGGTCAGCCCCAGCATTTT. Translating it yields CASSLKITGQPQHF. Looking up the rest from reference TRBV7-2 and TRBJ1-5 gives the full variable domain: GAGVSQSPSNKVTEKGKDVELRCDPISGHTALYWYRQSLGQGLEFLIYFQGNSAPDKSGLPSDRFSAERTGGSVSTLTIQRTQQEDSAVYLCASSLKITGQPQHFGDGTRLSIL.

The chain is built from TRBV6-5 and TRBJ1-1, with D uncertain. Trimming removed 2 bases at V and 11 bases at J, with 9 bases between. This CDR3 has 11 residues. Per germline, CDR1 MNHEY and CDR2 SVGAGI. CDR3 bases: TGTGCCAGCAGTTACCACGGTAATGCTTTCTTT. It specifies CASSYHGNAFF.

The chain has TRBV6-1 and TRBJ1-6, with D uncertain. Germline assignment: CDR1 MNHNS and CDR2 SASEGT. The CDR3 extends over 15 amino acids. V lost 5 bases, J lost 0 bases, and 8 bases lay in between. The CDR3 region is CASSSGNSYNSPLHF. CDR3 DNA sequence: TGTGCCAGCAGTAGTGGCAACTCCTATAATTCACCCCTCCACTTT.

There are a few counts of this clone. The chain has TRBV28 and TRBJ1-1; D unresolved. Trimming shortened V by 7 bases and J by 1 base, and 13 bases separated the two germline ends. Germline V gene lookup returns CDR1 MDHEN and CDR2 SYDVKM. This CDR3 is 14 amino acids long. CDR3 in amino acids: CASTEQKANTEAFF. The CDR3 DNA reads as TGTGCCAGCACCGAACAGAAAGCGAACACTGAAGCTTTCTTT.

The chain employs TRBV7-2 and TRBJ1-2; 10 nucleotides agree with TRBD1. Germline loops: CDR1 SGHTA, CDR2 FQGNSA. J gave up 5 bases and V 4 bases, and 4 bases lay outside the gene matches. CDR3 length equals 14 residues. CDR3 bases: TGTGCCAGCAGCTCCCGGGACAGGGGTTATGGCTACACCTTC. This gives the protein CASSSRDRGYGYTF. Complete variable domain (other parts from reference TRBV7-2 and TRBJ1-2): GAGVSQSPSNKVTEKGKDVELRCDPISGHTALYWYRQSLGQGLEFLIYFQGNSAPDKSGLPSDRFSAERTGGSVSTLTIQRTQQEDSAVYLCASSSRDRGYGYTFGSGTRLTVV.

The CDR3, as DNA: TGTGCCAGTAGTATAGTTTGGGACGACCCGTCCGGGGAGCAGTACTTC. Protein product: CASSIVWDDPSGEQYF. J is TRBJ2-7 and V is TRBV19, with D perhaps assigned TRBD1 or TRBD2 (5 bases each). Germline assignment: CDR1 LNHDA and CDR2 SQIVND (reference sequence). The CDR3 runs to 16 residues. The ends were cut back, 1 base at V and 7 bases at J, with 20 bases in the middle.

The chain combines TRBV19 with TRBJ1-2, with 7 bases matching TRBD1. The V gene's germline CDR1 is LNHDA and CDR2 SQIVND (reference sequence). Unmatched junction bases numbered 9, after V lost 3 bases and J lost 2 bases. The CDR3 is 16 residues long. CDR3 sequence reads: CASSIGTGVRNYGYTF. CDR3 nucleotide sequence: TGTGCCAGTAGTATCGGTACAGGGGTAAGGAACTATGGCTACACCTTC.

This chain joins TRBV27 and TRBJ1-5; 9 positions match TRBD1. CDR1 and CDR2 (germline): MNHEY, SMNVEV (reference sequence). CDR3 length: 17 amino acids. The CDR3 region is CPPAWTGVEYANQPQHF. Written as DNA, the CDR3 is TGTCCACCAGCCTGGACAGGGGTAGAGTATGCCAATCAGCCCCAGCATTTT.

The chain carries TRBV10-3 and TRBJ2-1; 9 bases agree with TRBD2. This CDR3 contains 16 residues. V lost 5 bases, J lost 1 base, and 6 bases stayed unmatched. Germline assignment: CDR1 ENHRY and CDR2 SYGVKD. The CDR3 bases are TGTGCCATCAGTCCCTTAGCGGGAGAGTCCTACAATGAGCAGTTCTTC. Translation gives CAISPLAGESYNEQFF.

The V gene is TRBV15, the J gene TRBJ2-7; 12 bases are shared with TRBD1. CDR1 is LNHNV and CDR2 is YYDKDF in the germline V gene (reference sequence). V lost 3 bases and J lost 7; bases outside the gene matches: 7. This CDR3 comprises 15 residues. CDR3 protein: CATSRPGQGAGEQYF. The CDR3 DNA reads as TGTGCCACCAGCAGGCCGGGACAGGGGGCGGGGGAGCAGTACTTC.

The chain uses TRBV4-3 and TRBJ2-7, with TRBD1 matching 10 bases. With 4 bases clipped from V and 7 bases from J, the junction kept 13 bases outside the gene matches. CDR3 length: 16 residues. Germline CDR1 is LGHNA and CDR2 is YSLEER. CDR3 nucleotide sequence: TGCGCCAGCAGCCCGTCGGACAGGGGGGTTATGAGTGAGCAGTACTTC. Translated, it gives CASSPSDRGVMSEQYF.

The genes are TRBV18 and TRBJ2-7, with TRBD2 matching 16 bases. Germline loops: CDR1 KGHSH, CDR2 LQKENI. The CDR3 totals 18 residues. Trimming cost V 0 bases and J 0 bases; bases outside gene matches: 2. The chain's CDR3 is CASSPPGLAGGSSYEQYF. The CDR3 DNA reads as TGTGCCAGCTCACCACCGGGACTAGCGGGGGGGTCCTCCTACGAGCAGTACTTC. Supplemented by reference TRBV18 and TRBJ2-7, the full variable domain reads NAGVMQNPRHLVRRRGQEARLRCSPMKGHSHVYWYRQLPEEGLKFMVYLQKENIIDESGMPKERFSAEFPKEGPSILRIQQVVRGDSAAYFCASSPPGLAGGSSYEQYFGPGTRLTVT.

This chain links TRBV5-3 with TRBJ2-7, with no clear D. TRBV5-3 is marked as an open reading frame, function uncertain. The CDR3 contains 17 residues. V was pared by 7 bases and J by 0 bases, with 23 bases between. The CDR3 protein is CARDPSPIPSPSYEQYF. In nucleotides, the CDR3 is TGTGCCAGAGACCCCTCCCCCATACCCTCCCCCTCCTACGAGCAGTACTTC.

CDR3 sequence (DNA): TGTGCCAGCAGCCAAGAGGGTGGCGGGGGGCTATACGAGCAGTACTTC. Translating it yields CASSQEGGGGLYEQYF. The V and J genes are TRBV4-2 and TRBJ2-7; TRBD2 matches 8 bases. V lost 0 bases and J lost 4; bases outside the gene matches: 8. There are 16 residues in the CDR3. Looked up from germline, CDR1 is LGHNA and CDR2 is YNFKEQ.

The chain recombines TRBV9 with TRBJ1-1; D not resolved. The CDR3 runs 16 residues. In germline, CDR1 is SGDLS, CDR2 YYNGEE. V lost 0 bases and J lost 1, with 13 bases in between. The CDR3 nucleotides read TGTGCCAGCAGCGTAGTATTTCACCAGTCGAACACTGAAGCTTTCTTT. This translates into CASSVVFHQSNTEAFF.